The 20 T cell receptor beta chains listed next were all sequenced from one sample in a study of Graves' ophthalmopathy and Graves' hyperthyroidism. Amplification from RNA transcripts yielded the TCR beta CDR3 regions. First-round RT-PCR with HTBI primers preceded a second-round multiplex PCR. In TCRdb, the multiplex PCR reads were re-called with MiXCR into one record per CDR3 protein. The sample holds some 520,000 distinct CDR3 sequences, roughly 14% seen once. Specimen: blood. The receptor set was obtained from a woman aged 25 to 39 with Graves' ophthalmopathy.

In its sample, this clonotype was seen a few times. The chain employs TRBV20-1 and TRBJ2-7, with 9 nucleotides matching TRBD2. CDR1 and CDR2 from the germline V gene are DFQATT and SNEGSKA (reference sequence). The V segment lost 1 base and the J segment 2 bases; nucleotides outside the gene matches: 21. This CDR3 is 20 amino acids long. CDR3 residues: CSARVPRSAGGRGKTYEQYF. CDR3 DNA sequence: TGCAGTGCTAGAGTTCCTAGGTCGGCGGGAGGGCGGGGAAAAACCTACGAGCAGTACTTC.

This clonotype was seen ten or more times. This chain joins TRBV28 and TRBJ2-7, with 7 bases aligning to TRBD2. CDR3 length: 14 residues. The V and J ends lost 6 bases and 1 base, in that order; junction bases with no gene match: 6. Per the germline V gene, CDR1 is MDHEN and CDR2 is SYDVKM. The chain's CDR3 is CASRGRGLSYEQYF. CDR3 sequence (DNA): TGTGCCAGCAGGGGGAGGGGCCTGTCCTACGAGCAGTACTTC. Full variable domain (rest looked up from reference TRBV28 and TRBJ2-7): DVKVTQSSRYLVKRTGEKVFLECVQDMDHENMFWYRQDPGLGLRLIYFSYDVKMKEKGDIPEGYSVSREKKERFSLILESASTNQTSMYLCASRGRGLSYEQYFGPGTRLTVT.

This clonotype was counted ten times or more. The chain links TRBV27 to TRBJ1-1; a weak D match, TRBD1 (5 bases). The V end was cut by 6 bases, the J end by 1 base, with 15 bases between. Per germline, CDR1 MNHEY and CDR2 SMNVEV (reference sequence). This CDR3 region has 15 residues. The CDR3 here is CASSLGDFWNTEAFF. The CDR3 DNA follows: TGTGCCAGCAGCCTGGGGGACTTTTGGAACACTGAAGCTTTCTTT.

This clonotype came up many times. V gene TRBV28 combines with J gene TRBJ1-5; no reliable D call. CDR3 length: 16 residues. Between the trimmed V and J ends, which lost 1 base and 6 bases, there was a span of 16 bases. Germline CDR1 is MDHEN and CDR2 is SYDVKM. CDR3 coding DNA: TGTGCCAGCAGTTTATTCGAGGTTTGGTCGGGTCAGCCCCAGCATTTT. It is translated as CASSLFEVWSGQPQHF.

This clonotype was recorded at least ten times. The V and J genes are TRBV6-1 and TRBJ2-2; TRBD2 matches at 7 bases. The junction had 8 bases not matched to a gene; V was cut back by 2 bases and J by 5 bases. Germline V gene data show CDR1 as MNHNS and CDR2 as SASEGT. CDR3 length equals 16 residues. As DNA, the CDR3 is TGTGCCAGCAGTGAATCCATGGGAGGGCCAACCGGGGAGCTGTTTTTT. Protein sequence: CASSESMGGPTGELFF.

This clonotype turned up a few times. V gene TRBV27 combines with J gene TRBJ2-5; 10 bases line up with TRBD2. The CDR3 covers 16 residues. V trimming: 0 bases; J trimming: 3 bases; junction bases outside the gene matches: 4. CDR1 is MNHEY and CDR2 is SMNVEV in the germline V gene (reference sequence). The CDR3 here is CASSLSERGGKETQYF. In DNA, the CDR3 is TGTGCCAGCAGTTTATCAGAGCGGGGGGGTAAAGAGACCCAGTACTTC.

This clonotype occurred many times. The genes are TRBV20-1 and TRBJ1-5, with 11 bases matching TRBD1. CDR1 and CDR2 (germline): DFQATT, SNEGSKA (reference sequence). The CDR3 extends over 13 amino acids. V was pared by 6 bases and J by 5 bases, with 3 bases of the junction left unmatched. The CDR3 nucleotides read TGCAGTGCGGGGGGACAGGGGGATCAGCCCCAGCATTTT. This gives the protein CSAGGQGDQPQHF.

This clonotype has a count of ten or more. The chain has TRBV28 and TRBJ2-7; 7 bases line up with TRBD1. The germline gives CDR1 MDHEN, CDR2 SYDVKM. The CDR3 extends over 14 amino acids. Losses at the gene ends were 2 bases for V and 3 bases for J; bases not matched to a gene: 4. CDR3 nucleotides: TGTGCCAGCAGTTTAACGAACAGGGGCTACGAGCAGTACTTC. Its protein product is CASSLTNRGYEQYF.

The table lists this clonotype with many counts. V gene TRBV25-1 combines with J gene TRBJ1-1, with D possibly matching TRBD1 (5 bases). The CDR3 has 15 residues. Trimming left V 7 bases short and J 1 base short, with 16 bases between. The germline CDR1 and CDR2 sequences are MGHDK and SYGVNS. The CDR3 region is CASKPQGFGNTEAFF. CDR3 nucleotide sequence: TGTGCCAGCAAACCGCAGGGATTCGGGAACACTGAAGCTTTCTTT.

This clonotype has ten or more counts. The CDR3 nucleotides are TGTGCCACCAGCAGAGATATCGGCCTCTACGAGCAGTACTTC. It specifies CATSRDIGLYEQYF. The chain links TRBV15 to TRBJ2-7, with D unclear. Trimming removed 0 bases at V and 3 bases at J, with 9 bases between. Germline CDR1 and CDR2: LNHNV and YYDKDF (reference sequence). The CDR3 is 14 amino acids.

This clonotype was observed many times. V and J are TRBV5-1 and TRBJ1-6, with a tentative D call TRBD1 (5 bases). The CDR3 spans 17 residues. The V and J ends lost 0 bases and 5 bases respectively, with 15 bases between them. Germline CDR1 and CDR2: SGHRS and YFSETQ. The CDR3 DNA is TGCGCCAGCAGCTTGGCCAGTACAACAGGCGATAATTCACCCCTCCACTTT. Encoded protein: CASSLASTTGDNSPLHF.

This clonotype came up many times. The chain is built from TRBV7-2 and TRBJ1-2; a possible D gene is TRBD1 (6 bases). V shed 5 bases and J shed 4 bases, with 17 bases lying between them. The CDR3 is made up of 15 amino acids. Germline loops: CDR1 SGHTA, CDR2 FQGNSA. CDR3 bases: TGTGCCAGCAGCCCAACTCCCAGGGGTCCCTATGGCTACACCTTC. It yields the protein CASSPTPRGPYGYTF.

Many counts were recorded for this clonotype. The rearrangement links TRBV29-1 to TRBJ2-5; 9 positions match TRBD1. This CDR3 is built from 12 residues. Germline CDR1 SQVTM, CDR2 ANQGSEA. V lost 7 bases, J lost 2 bases, and 2 bases stayed unmatched. The DNA for the CDR3 is TGCAGCGGCGGGACAGGGCAAGAGACCCAGTACTTC. Translated, it gives CSGGTGQETQYF.

This clonotype was picked up many times. The chain employs TRBV10-3 and TRBJ1-1; D remains ambiguous. Germline V gene lookup returns CDR1 ENHRY and CDR2 SYGVKD. This CDR3 is 13 amino acids long. V dropped 4 bases and J dropped 0 bases, with 6 bases sitting between them. The CDR3 DNA reads TGTGCCATCAGTGGGCAGTTGAACACTGAAGCTTTCTTT. Its translation is CAISGQLNTEAFF.

The chain employs TRBV18 and TRBJ1-3; D unclear. This CDR3 has 15 amino acids. Between the trimmed V and J ends, which lost 2 bases and 0 bases, there was a span of 8 bases. Germline V gene data show CDR1 as KGHSH and CDR2 as LQKENI. The CDR3 nucleotides read TGTGCCAGCTCACCAACAACGGACTCTGGAAACACCATATATTTT. Encoded protein: CASSPTTDSGNTIYF.

The chain is built from TRBV12-3 or TRBV12-4 and TRBJ1-1; 8 nucleotides line up with TRBD1. V trimming: 0 bases; J trimming: 3 bases; junction bases outside the gene matches: 3. The CDR3 has 15 residues. This CDR3 reads CASSLAGQADTEAFF. As DNA, the CDR3 is TGTGCCAGCAGTTTAGCGGGACAGGCCGACACTGAAGCTTTCTTT.

This clonotype appeared many times. The chain couples TRBV28 to TRBJ1-1; D is unclear. This CDR3 has 14 amino acids. The V and J ends lost 7 bases and 6 bases respectively, with 18 bases between them. In germline, CDR1 is MDHEN, CDR2 SYDVKM. CDR3 bases: TGTGCCAGCACCAAGACCCTCATTGTCGCTGAAGCTTTCTTT. Protein product: CASTKTLIVAEAFF.

Ten or more counts support this clonotype. The V gene is TRBV12-3 or TRBV12-4, the J gene TRBJ2-2; the D is unclear. The CDR3 consists of 12 residues. Trimming removed 3 bases from V and 6 bases from J, with 5 bases in between. CDR3 nucleotide sequence: TGTGCCAGCAGTTTCTCTTCCGGGGAGCTGTTTTTT. This translates into CASSFSSGELFF.

V and J are TRBV14 and TRBJ1-1; D not resolved. CDR1 is SGHDN and CDR2 is FVKESK in the germline V gene. The CDR3 runs to 15 residues. Trimming took off 0 bases at V and 4 bases at J, with 12 bases between the two ends. The CDR3 sequence is CASSQDLSGLTEAFF. The DNA of the CDR3 is TGTGCCAGCAGCCAAGATTTGTCAGGACTCACTGAAGCTTTCTTT.

This clonotype was found many times. The chain employs TRBV28 and TRBJ2-5; D is possibly TRBD2 (6 bases). Germline loops: CDR1 MDHEN, CDR2 SYDVKM. The V and J ends lost 4 bases and 5 bases respectively, with 14 bases between them. CDR3 length: 14 amino acids. The DNA of the CDR3 is TGTGCCAGCAGTTCCGCGGGGATGCGGGAGACCCAGTACTTC. Translation gives CASSSAGMRETQYF.